This T cell receptor (beta chain) was captured in a study of T cells in Graves' hyperthyroidism and ophthalmopathy. Study-wide findings and caveats: Expanded thyroid clonotypes (above 0.001) were mostly also found in blood. The model forecast ophthalmopathy, anticipating it by a median about 6.5 months before onset. Classification by a 13 V-J model distinguished ophthalmopathy from stable hyperthyroidism.

Diagnostic decisions used clinical symptoms, serum thyroxine and TRAb, thyroid ultrasound and orbital computed tomography. This CDR3 has 14 amino acids. Trimming removed 3 bases at V and 1 base at J, with 9 bases between. From RNA transcripts, TCR beta CDR3 regions were amplified. A first-round RT-PCR of the TCR CDR3 used the HTBI primer set. TCRdb reanalysed the multiplex PCR reads using MiXCR and keeps one entry per CDR3 protein. The sample lists roughly 500,000 distinct CDR3 sequences, 46% seen once, with 44% in the top ten. This clonotype has a single count. The antigen remains undetermined. This rearrangement joins TRBV12-3 or TRBV12-4 to TRBJ1-2; D gene uncertain. The origin of this receptor is an adult woman with Graves' disease, either hyperthyroidism or ophthalmopathy (not recorded which). Sequenced sample: peripheral blood or thyroid tissue (not recorded which). The CDR3 DNA sequence: TGTGCCAGCAGTTTCTCGGCAGTTAACTATGGCTACACCTTC. As protein: CASSFSAVNYGYTF.